These 27 T cell receptor beta chains originate from one sample sequenced in a study of PD-1 blockade in mismatch repair-deficient tumors. This table comes from immunoSEQ multiplex PCR, and its TCRdb copy is limited to in-frame clones, with some not included. This sample carries more than 95,000 clones, 86% of them seen once, and the ten largest clones take around an eighth. The sample in question was peripheral blood, obtained 44 weeks after starting pembrolizumab. The source is an adult with mismatch repair-deficient cancer.

The sample holds one count of this clone. The chain links TRBV4-1 to TRBJ2-2; D unresolved. V gave up 8 bases and J gave up 7 bases, with 11 bases separating them. This CDR3 has 12 residues. Germline V lookup: CDR1 MGHRA, CDR2 YSYEKL. CDR3 region: CASRSTIGELFF. The CDR3 DNA follows: TGCGCCAGCCGGAGTACCATCGGGGAGCTGTTTTTT.

The V gene is TRBV6-4, the J gene TRBJ2-1, with D possibly being TRBD2 (6 bases). V was shortened by 4 bases and J by 6 bases, with 19 bases between the two germline ends. This CDR3 is built from 16 residues. Looked up from germline, CDR1 is MRHNA and CDR2 is SNTAGT. CDR3 in DNA: TGTGCCAGCAGTGGTAGGATAGCGGTACATTCCAATGAGCAGTTCTTC. It encodes CASSGRIAVHSNEQFF.

V usage is TRBV18 and J usage is TRBJ2-3; TRBD2 might be the D (5 bases). This CDR3 region has 15 residues. The germline V and J ends were trimmed by 3 bases and 0 bases, with 10 bases remaining between them. From germline, CDR1 is KGHSH and CDR2 LQKENI. The chain's CDR3 is CASSPSVPSTDTQYF. The DNA of the CDR3 is TGTGCCAGCTCACCTAGCGTTCCTAGCACAGATACGCAGTATTTT.

The chain joins TRBV6-1 to TRBJ1-1; a possible D gene is TRBD1 (6 bases). V was trimmed by 4 bases and J by 7 bases, leaving 16 bases between them. The CDR3 has 14 residues. Germline-derived CDR1 and CDR2 are MNHNS and SASEGT. The CDR3 coding sequence is TGTGCCAGCAGTGGAGGGATACAGGGAAGTGAAGCTTTCTTT. This sequence encodes CASSGGIQGSEAFF.

The chain carries TRBV7-9 and TRBJ2-3; D may be TRBD1 or TRBD2 (5 bases each). Germline V lookup: CDR1 SEHNR, CDR2 FQNEAQ (reference sequence). CDR3 length: 16 residues. V was cut by 5 bases and J by 4 bases, with 19 bases left in between. The CDR3 region has the DNA TGTGCCAGCAGCCCCCGAGGGTTGGGGGACCCAGATACGCAGTATTTT. It is translated as CASSPRGLGDPDTQYF.

This chain uses TRBV27 with TRBJ2-7, with TRBD2 identical over 7 bases. The germline V gene has CDR1 MNHEY and CDR2 SMNVEV (reference sequence). The CDR3 has 16 amino acids. Germline trimming cut 0 bases from V and 4 bases from J; bases unmatched to any gene: 9. The CDR3 DNA follows: TGTGCCAGCAGTTTATCGAAGAGCGGGAATAGGTACGAGCAGTACTTC. This codes for CASSLSKSGNRYEQYF.

The J gene is TRBJ1-1, the V gene TRBV19; 9 bases line up with TRBD1. The CDR3 has 16 residues. Germline CDR1 LNHDA, CDR2 SQIVND (reference sequence). The CDR3 spells CASNRDRDIMNTEAFF. CDR3 coding DNA: TGTGCTTCAAACCGGGACAGGGACATCATGAACACTGAAGCTTTCTTT.

In its sample, this clone was seen once. The V gene is TRBV11-2, the J gene TRBJ2-5, with unresolved D. V was clipped by 1 base and J by 4 bases, with 13 bases between them. Per germline, CDR1 SGHAT and CDR2 FQNNGV. CDR3 length: 15 residues. As DNA, the CDR3 is TGTGCCAGCAGCTTAGTAACCGGAATTGGAGAGACCCAGTACTTC. Its translation is CASSLVTGIGETQYF.

The rearrangement uses TRBV28 and TRBJ2-1; TRBD2 agrees at 12 bases. From germline, CDR1 is MDHEN and CDR2 SYDVKM. The CDR3 totals 14 residues. J gave up 11 bases and V 6 bases, and 8 bases lay outside the gene matches. The CDR3 protein is CASSPRTSGTKQFF. CDR3 DNA sequence: TGTGCCAGCAGCCCCAGGACTAGCGGGACAAAGCAGTTCTTC. The whole variable domain, filled in from reference TRBV28 and TRBJ2-1, reads DVKVTQSSRYLVKRTGEKVFLECVQDMDHENMFWYRQDPGLGLRLIYFSYDVKMKEKGDIPEGYSVSREKKERFSLILESASTNQTSMYLCASSPRTSGTKQFFGPGTRLTVL.

The chain joins TRBV19 to TRBJ2-1; unclear D gene. CDR3 length equals 15 residues. The V gene's germline CDR1 is LNHDA and CDR2 SQIVND (reference sequence). With 2 bases removed from V and 0 bases from J, the gap between germline ends came to 8 bases. As DNA, the CDR3 is TGTGCCAGTAGTATATCCGGGTTCTCCTACAATGAGCAGTTCTTC. As protein: CASSISGFSYNEQFF.

The rearrangement joins TRBV7-9 to TRBJ2-3; 9 bases align to TRBD1. With 5 bases clipped from V and 2 bases from J, the junction kept 5 bases outside the gene matches. The germline gives CDR1 SEHNR, CDR2 FQNEAQ (reference sequence). This CDR3 is built from 15 residues. CDR3 sequence: CASSPGQGDTDTQYF. The CDR3 DNA is TGTGCCAGCAGCCCGGGACAGGGAGACACAGATACGCAGTATTTT.

Concerning this clone itself: The sample has other DNA sequences that encode this CDR3 too. The chain employs TRBV30 and TRBJ1-2, with D hard to call. The CDR3 is 12 amino acids. Per germline, CDR1 GTSNPN and CDR2 SVGIG (reference sequence). V lost 0 bases, J lost 2 bases, and 4 bases lay in between. CDR3 nucleotides: TGTGCCTGGAGTGTATACAACTATGGCTACACCTTC. It codes for CAWSVYNYGYTF.

This chain uses TRBV5-1 with TRBJ2-3; 9 bases match TRBD2. This CDR3 has 16 amino acids. Germline trimming cut 0 bases from V and 0 bases from J; bases unmatched to any gene: 2. CDR1 is SGHRS, CDR2 YFSETQ, per germline. The CDR3 protein is CASSLETSGSTDTQYF. Written as DNA, the CDR3 is TGCGCCAGCAGCTTGGAAACTAGCGGGAGCACAGATACGCAGTATTTT.

V is TRBV11-3 and J is TRBJ2-1, with 7 nucleotides matching TRBD2. This CDR3 region has 14 residues. Germline V CDR1 and CDR2: SGHNT, YENEEA. The ends lost 5 bases at V and 6 bases at J; junction bases unmatched: 7. The CDR3 DNA follows: TGTGCCAGCAGCCGGACTAGGTGGTCCAATGAGCAGTTCTTC. This encodes CASSRTRWSNEQFF. The whole variable domain, filled in from reference TRBV11-3 and TRBJ2-1, reads EAGVVQSPRYKIIEKKQPVAFWCNPISGHNTLYWYLQNLGQGPELLIRYENEEAVDDSQLPKDRFSAERLKGVDSTLKIQPAELGDSAVYLCASSRTRWSNEQFFGPGTRLTVL.

The V call is TRBV9, the J call TRBJ2-1; 11 nucleotides match TRBD2. Germline trimming cut 4 bases from V and 6 bases from J; bases unmatched to any gene: 3. CDR1 is SGDLS, CDR2 YYNGEE, per germline. The CDR3 spans 14 residues. The CDR3 sequence: CASSPGTSGNEQFF. CDR3 coding DNA: TGTGCCAGCAGCCCCGGGACTAGCGGCAATGAGCAGTTCTTC.

The V call is TRBV28, the J call TRBJ1-3; no firm D call. Germline assignment: CDR1 MDHEN and CDR2 SYDVKM. V was shortened by 3 bases and J by 0 bases, with 12 bases between the two germline ends. The CDR3 runs 16 residues. In nucleotides, the CDR3 is TGTGCCAGCAGTTTGGGTTGGGCCCGCTCTGGAAACACCATATATTTT. Protein product: CASSLGWARSGNTIYF. The variable domain in full, completed from reference TRBV28 and TRBJ1-3, reads DVKVTQSSRYLVKRTGEKVFLECVQDMDHENMFWYRQDPGLGLRLIYFSYDVKMKEKGDIPEGYSVSREKKERFSLILESASTNQTSMYLCASSLGWARSGNTIYFGEGSWLTVV.

V usage is TRBV5-1 and J usage is TRBJ2-3; 10 nucleotides line up with TRBD2. V shed 4 bases, J shed 0 bases, and the junction held 5 bases outside the gene matches. The CDR3 consists of 16 residues. Germline V gene sequence: CDR1 SGHRS, CDR2 YFSETQ. This CDR3 is CASSIPTSGSTDTQYF. The CDR3 DNA is TGCGCCAGCAGCATCCCGACTAGCGGGAGCACAGATACGCAGTATTTT.

The rearrangement joins TRBV27 to TRBJ2-4, with 10 bases fitting TRBD2. This CDR3 is built from 14 residues. Germline loops: CDR1 MNHEY, CDR2 SMNVEV (reference sequence). J lost 6 bases, V lost 5 bases, and 4 bases had no gene match. The CDR3 nucleotides are TGTGCCAGCAGTCCCAGCGGGAGGGTAAACATTCAGTACTTC. Its protein product is CASSPSGRVNIQYF.

The chain uses TRBV5-6 and TRBJ1-5; possible D gene TRBD1, 6 bases. Germline V gives CDR1 SGHDT, CDR2 YYEEEE. The CDR3 runs 16 residues. V was clipped by 0 bases and J by 6 bases, with 16 bases between them. The CDR3 DNA is TGTGCCAGCAGCTTGGGGGGGGGCGGAGGAGTTCAGCCCCAGCATTTT. Its translation: CASSLGGGGGVQPQHF.

The V gene is TRBV6-5, the J gene TRBJ2-7, with D maybe TRBD1 (6 bases). There are 13 residues in the CDR3. Trimming removed 2 bases at V and 7 bases at J, with 12 bases between. Germline CDR1 is MNHEY and CDR2 is SVGAGI. This CDR3 reads CASSYVGQGEQYF. The CDR3 region has the DNA TGTGCCAGCAGTTACGTCGGTCAGGGGGAGCAGTACTTC.

V usage is TRBV7-3 and J usage is TRBJ2-3; D possibly uses TRBD1 or TRBD2 (7 bases each). The CDR3 is 18 amino acids. Germline V gene data show CDR1 as SGHTA and CDR2 as FQGTGA. Trimming left V 11 bases short and J 2 bases short, with 29 bases between. CDR3 in amino acids: CAPAGKPGGQTYTDTQYF. The CDR3 DNA reads TGTGCCCCAGCAGGGAAGCCGGGGGGACAGACCTACACAGATACGCAGTATTTT.

This chain links TRBV4-1 with TRBJ1-2; 8 nucleotides line up with TRBD1. The CDR3 is 16 amino acids. With 4 bases clipped from V and 6 bases from J, the junction kept 13 bases outside the gene matches. Per the germline V gene, CDR1 is MGHRA and CDR2 is YSYEKL. Here the CDR3 DNA reads TGCGCCAGCAGCCCCGAACAATGGGGACAGGAGGATGGCTACACCTTC. Translated, it gives CASSPEQWGQEDGYTF.

The rearrangement links TRBV15 to TRBJ2-7; 12 bases match TRBD2. Germline-derived CDR1 and CDR2 are LNHNV and YYDKDF (reference sequence). This CDR3 comprises 15 residues. V dropped 4 bases and J dropped 5; count of bases not matched to a gene: 6. The CDR3 reads CATSTLAGGQDEQYF. The CDR3 bases are TGTGCCACCAGCACCCTAGCGGGAGGGCAAGACGAGCAGTACTTC.

The chain employs TRBV4-1 and TRBJ2-6; D remains unclear. Germline CDR1 is MGHRA and CDR2 is YSYEKL. There are 14 residues in the CDR3. V was clipped by 4 bases and J by 4 bases, with 8 bases between them. CDR3 sequence reads: CASSRKFGANVLTF. CDR3 coding DNA: TGCGCCAGCAGCCGGAAGTTCGGGGCCAACGTCCTGACTTTC.

This rearrangement joins TRBV21-1 to TRBJ2-3; no check of the table's D call, TRBD1, against the DNA was made. TRBV21-1 is a recognized pseudogene. This CDR3 is built from 14 residues. The CDR3 protein is CASSSQDSSDTQYF. In nucleotides, the CDR3 is TGTGCCAGCAGCTCCCAAGACAGCTCAGATACGCAGTATTTT.

The J gene is TRBJ2-7, the V gene TRBV11-3, with D hard to call. CDR3 length: 14 residues. Germline values: CDR1 SGHNT, CDR2 YENEEA. Trimming cost V 3 bases and J 2 bases, with 11 bases left between them. The CDR3 loop is CASSFLGGAYEQYF. In DNA, the CDR3 is TGTGCCAGCAGCTTTCTGGGCGGAGCCTACGAGCAGTACTTC.

This clone was seen more than once but under ten times. The chain couples TRBV28 to TRBJ1-2; D gene ambiguous. The CDR3 extends over 13 amino acids. The germline V and J ends were trimmed by 3 bases and 0 bases, with 5 bases remaining between them. The germline V gene encodes CDR1 MDHEN and CDR2 SYDVKM. The CDR3 protein is CASSLVANYGYTF. In DNA form, the CDR3 reads TGTGCCAGCAGTTTGGTCGCTAACTATGGCTACACCTTC.